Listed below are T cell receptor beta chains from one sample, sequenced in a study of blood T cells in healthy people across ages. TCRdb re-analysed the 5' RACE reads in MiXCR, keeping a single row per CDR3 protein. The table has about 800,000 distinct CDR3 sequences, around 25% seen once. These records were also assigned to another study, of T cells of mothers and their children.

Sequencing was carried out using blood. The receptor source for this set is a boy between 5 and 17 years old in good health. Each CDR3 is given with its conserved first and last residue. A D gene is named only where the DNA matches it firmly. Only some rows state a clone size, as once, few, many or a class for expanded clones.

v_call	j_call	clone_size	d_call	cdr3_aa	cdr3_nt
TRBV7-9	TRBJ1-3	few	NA	CASSLMPARSSGNTIYF	TGTGCCAGCAGCTTAATGCCAGCCCGAAGCTCTGGAAACACCATATATTTT
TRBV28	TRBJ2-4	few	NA	CASSTGLLAKNIQYF	TGTGCCAGCAGTACCGGGCTCCTAGCCAAAAACATTCAGTACTTC
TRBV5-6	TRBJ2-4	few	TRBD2	CASSDGLAGGRGKNIQYF	TGTGCCAGCAGCGACGGACTAGCGGGAGGCCGGGGCAAAAACATTCAGTACTTC
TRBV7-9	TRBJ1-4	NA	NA	CASSDPGRTTNEKLFF	TGTGCCAGCAGCGATCCGGGGCGTACAACTAATGAAAAACTGTTTTTT
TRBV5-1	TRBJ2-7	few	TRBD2	CASSWLASGRNTDTYEQYF	TGCGCCAGCAGCTGGCTGGCTAGCGGCCGCAACACCGATACCTACGAGCAGTACTTC
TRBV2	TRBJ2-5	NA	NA	CASSEGGTGQETQYF	TGTGCCAGCAGTGAAGGGGGAACAGGGCAAGAGACCCAGTACTTC
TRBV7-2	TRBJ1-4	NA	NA	CASSLWGGQGEKLFF	TGTGCCAGCAGCTTATGGGGGGGGCAAGGTGAAAAACTGTTTTTT
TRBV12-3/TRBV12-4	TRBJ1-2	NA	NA	CASSSGINYGYTF	TGTGCCAGCAGTTCCGGGATTAACTATGGCTACACCTTC
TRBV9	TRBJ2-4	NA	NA	CASSVDQGGRDIQYF	TGTGCCAGCAGCGTAGACCAGGGGGGAAGGGACATTCAGTACTTC
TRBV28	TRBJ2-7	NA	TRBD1	CASSWQTGAYEQYF	TGTGCCAGCAGTTGGCAGACAGGGGCCTACGAGCAGTACTTC
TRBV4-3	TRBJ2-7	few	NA	CASSQGAFGAGPYEQYF	TGCGCCAGCAGCCAAGGGGCCTTTGGGGCAGGTCCCTACGAGCAGTACTTC
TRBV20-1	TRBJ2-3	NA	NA	CSGAGSPNTDTQYF	TGCAGTGGGGCCGGTTCGCCCAACACAGATACGCAGTATTTT
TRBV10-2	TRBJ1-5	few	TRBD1	CASSERGLWQPQHF	TGCGCCAGCAGTGAGAGGGGGCTCTGGCAGCCCCAGCATTTT
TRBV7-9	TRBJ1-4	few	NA	CASSESYPEKLFF	TGTGCCAGCAGTGAGTCTTACCCTGAAAAACTGTTTTTT
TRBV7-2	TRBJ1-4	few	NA	CASSLSSGQSEKLFF	TGTGCCAGCAGCTTATCATCAGGGCAAAGTGAAAAACTGTTTTTT
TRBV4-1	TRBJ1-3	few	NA	CASSHPVGSGNTIYF	TGCGCCAGCAGCCACCCAGTCGGCTCTGGAAACACCATATATTTT
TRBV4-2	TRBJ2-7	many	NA	CASSQDLDSSYEQYF	TGTGCCAGCAGCCAAGATCTGGACAGCTCCTACGAGCAGTACTTC
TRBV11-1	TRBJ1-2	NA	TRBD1	CASSSYRGPVYGYTF	TGTGCCAGCAGCTCTTACAGGGGCCCCGTCTATGGCTACACCTTC
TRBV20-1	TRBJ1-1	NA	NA	CSAKTPERNTEAFF	TGCAGTGCAAAAACACCGGAGAGGAACACTGAAGCTTTCTTT
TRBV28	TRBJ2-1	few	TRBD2	CASSGTSGRREQFF	TGTGCCAGCAGTGGGACTAGCGGGAGGCGGGAGCAGTTCTTC
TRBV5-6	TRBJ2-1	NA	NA	CASSLLSAYNEQFF	TGTGCCAGCAGCTTACTTTCCGCCTACAATGAGCAGTTCTTC
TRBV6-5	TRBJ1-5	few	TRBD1	CASSSGGSYQPQHF	TGTGCCAGCAGTTCAGGGGGCTCGTATCAGCCCCAGCATTTT
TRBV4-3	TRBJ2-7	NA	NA	CAGSLGVGGYEQYF	TGCGCCGGCAGCCTAGGAGTAGGGGGCTACGAGCAGTACTTC
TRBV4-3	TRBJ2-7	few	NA	CASSQGGDGLDEQYF	TGCGCCAGCAGCCAAGGAGGGGACGGTTTGGACGAGCAGTACTTC
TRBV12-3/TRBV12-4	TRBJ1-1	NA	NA	CASGGPRTGLVAEAFF	TGTGCCAGCGGTGGTCCCCGTACGGGGCTGGTTGCTGAAGCTTTCTTT
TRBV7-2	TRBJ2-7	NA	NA	CASSPRVAYEQYF	TGTGCCAGCAGCCCACGGGTGGCCTACGAGCAGTACTTC
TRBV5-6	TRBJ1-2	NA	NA	CASSHGSADGYTF	TGTGCCAGCAGCCATGGGTCAGCGGATGGCTACACCTTC
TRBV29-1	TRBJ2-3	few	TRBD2	CSVEASGFADTQYF	TGCAGCGTTGAGGCTAGCGGGTTCGCAGATACGCAGTATTTT
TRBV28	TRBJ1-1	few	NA	CASRTMNTEAFF	TGTGCCAGCAGGACTATGAACACTGAAGCTTTCTTT
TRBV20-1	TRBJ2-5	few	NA	CSARHWETQYF	TGCAGCGCTAGGCACTGGGAGACCCAGTACTTC
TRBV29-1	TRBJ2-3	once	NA	CSVDGEFGTDTQYF	TGCAGCGTTGACGGGGAGTTCGGCACAGATACGCAGTATTTT
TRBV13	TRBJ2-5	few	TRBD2	CASSLSGVLQETQYF	TGTGCCAGCAGCCTTAGCGGGGTGCTCCAAGAGACCCAGTACTTC
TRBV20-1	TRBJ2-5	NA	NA	CSARGISGGPGEQYF	TGCAGTGCTAGGGGGATTTCCGGAGGGCCAGGGGAGCAGTACTTC
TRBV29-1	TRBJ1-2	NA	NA	CSVSLGGLGWGYTF	TGCAGCGTCTCGTTAGGGGGGCTCGGCTGGGGCTACACCTTC
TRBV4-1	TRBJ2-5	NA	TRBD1	CASSQPGQQETQYF	TGCGCCAGCAGCCAACCGGGACAGCAAGAGACCCAGTACTTC
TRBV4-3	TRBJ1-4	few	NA	CASSQDGGVIEKLFF	TGCGCCAGCAGCCAAGATGGGGGCGTGATTGAAAAACTGTTTTTT